This TCR beta chain was identified in a study of T-cell reconstitution after alpha-beta-depleted transplantation in children. Trimming removed 8 bases from V and 4 bases from J, with 17 bases in between. This CDR3 has 15 amino acids. Germline V gene data show CDR1 as SGHTA and CDR2 as FQGNSA. Using unique molecular identifiers, the investigators prepared the TCRbeta library. TCRdb fed the PCR reads into MiXCR, producing one record per CDR3 protein. The sample has approximately 100,000 distinct CDR3 sequences; 10% to 15% are singletons. This clonotype has a count of ten or more. The chain employs TRBV7-2 and TRBJ1-4; D is perhaps TRBD1 (6 bases). The source of this sequence is a human donor who donated a stem cell graft to a child with inherited bone marrow failure. This specimen was PBMCs from the stem cell graft donor, taken from the stem cell graft. The CDR3 bases are TGTGCCAGCTCATCCCGGACAGCTTTTAATGAAAAACTGTTTTTT. Residues: CASSSRTAFNEKLFF.